Below, 32 T cell receptor beta chains from the same sample are listed, as sequenced in a study of shared clonotypes between healthy human individuals. Measured with immunoSEQ multiplex PCR; TCRdb has only the in-frame clones, and not every one. The repertoire has roughly 2 million clones, around 95% of them found once; the top ten carry approximately 0.13%. The sample was naive CD4+ T cells sorted from blood. Specified subset: CD45RA+ positively selected. These receptors all come from a man aged 18 to 29 in good health.

This clone was recorded once. J is TRBJ1-5 and V is TRBV23-1, with D possibly being TRBD1 (5 bases). TRBV23-1 is identified as an open reading frame with a role that is uncertain. Trimming removed 3 bases at V and 1 base at J, with 16 bases between. This CDR3 contains 17 residues. Here the CDR3 DNA reads TGCGCCAGCAGTCATCGAGGTAACAGGTTAAGCAATCAGCCCCAGCATTTT. Amino acids: CASSHRGNRLSNQPQHF.

V is TRBV6-1 and J is TRBJ1-1, with D perhaps TRBD1 (6 bases). The CDR3 totals 13 residues. Looked up from germline, CDR1 is MNHNS and CDR2 is SASEGT. The V end lost 9 bases, the J end lost 10 bases, and 21 bases lay between the germline ends. CDR3 in amino acids: CASEVGQGWRAFF. The DNA of the CDR3 is TGTGCCAGTGAGGTTGGTCAGGGGTGGAGAGCTTTCTTT.

V usage is TRBV30 and J usage is TRBJ1-2; tentative D call: TRBD1 (5 bases). V was trimmed by 5 bases and J by 1 base, leaving 14 bases between them. This CDR3 is 14 amino acids long. CDR1 and CDR2 from the germline V gene are GTSNPN and SVGIG (reference sequence). The chain's CDR3 is CAWDGTDGNYGYTF. CDR3 coding DNA: TGTGCCTGGGACGGGACCGATGGTAACTATGGCTACACCTTC.

The sample holds one count of this clone. The V gene is TRBV19, the J gene TRBJ2-1; D is unclear. Trimming took off 3 bases at V and 0 bases at J, with 9 bases between the two ends. CDR1 is LNHDA, CDR2 SQIVND, per germline (reference sequence). The CDR3 runs 15 residues. The CDR3 DNA sequence: TGTGCCAGTAGTATCACCGTGAGCTCCTACAATGAGCAGTTCTTC. It yields the protein CASSITVSSYNEQFF.

This sequence joins TRBV5-1 and TRBJ2-5; weak D call: TRBD2 (6 bases). Germline V CDR1 and CDR2: SGHRS, YFSETQ. Trimming removed 4 bases from V and 6 bases from J, with 16 bases in between. This CDR3 spans 14 amino acids. CDR3 DNA sequence: TGCGCCAGCAGCCCCGTGGAGGGGTGGAAGACCCAGTACTTC. Protein product: CASSPVEGWKTQYF.

The chain is built from TRBV19 and TRBJ1-3; no clear D. This CDR3 has 14 residues. The germline CDR1 and CDR2 sequences are LNHDA and SQIVND (reference sequence). The ends were cut back, 6 bases at V and 0 bases at J, with 9 bases in the middle. The CDR3, as DNA: TGTGCCAGTAGGGCAAACGGCTCTGGAAACACCATATATTTT. Its translation: CASRANGSGNTIYF.

The chain employs TRBV4-1 and TRBJ1-5; 8 bases line up with TRBD1. From germline, CDR1 is MGHRA and CDR2 YSYEKL. The CDR3 runs to 16 residues. V lost 4 bases to trimming and J lost 2 bases; unmatched junction nucleotides: 7. CDR3 in amino acids: CASSLGQGGGNQPQHF. In DNA, the CDR3 is TGCGCCAGCAGCCTTGGACAGGGAGGAGGCAATCAGCCCCAGCATTTT.

The chain joins TRBV19 to TRBJ1-5; no clear D gene. The CDR3 consists of 15 residues. V lost 7 bases and J 3 bases, leaving 16 bases between the germline ends. CDR1 is LNHDA, CDR2 SQIVND, per germline (reference sequence). The CDR3 coding sequence is TGTGCCAGTAAGGGCCTCGAGGTCATCAATCAGCCCCAGCATTTT. As protein: CASKGLEVINQPQHF.

A word on this clone: Other DNA variants within this sample encode the same CDR3. The chain has TRBV25-1 and TRBJ1-1; a weak D match, TRBD1 (5 bases). This CDR3 is 14 amino acids long. Germline V gene data show CDR1 as MGHDK and CDR2 as SYGVNS. The V gene lost 2 bases and the J gene lost 1 base, with 8 bases spanning the gap. The CDR3 bases are TGTGCCAGCAGTGAAGAGGGGCCGAACACTGAAGCTTTCTTT. Residues: CASSEEGPNTEAFF.

Concerning this clone itself: The same CDR3 also results from other DNA sequences found in this sample. V is TRBV7-2 and J is TRBJ2-1; 10 bases map to TRBD1. This CDR3 has 15 amino acids. V was pared by 4 bases and J by 0 bases, with 0 bases of the junction left unmatched. Looked up from germline, CDR1 is SGHTA and CDR2 is FQGNSA. The CDR3 DNA reads TGTGCCAGCAGCTGGGACAGGGGCTCCTACAATGAGCAGTTCTTC. Protein: CASSWDRGSYNEQFF.

The chain recombines TRBV6-5 with TRBJ1-1; no definite D call. Trimming removed 5 bases from V and 11 bases from J, with 18 bases in between. This CDR3 spans 13 amino acids. The germline CDR1 and CDR2 sequences are MNHEY and SVGAGI. CDR3 amino acids: CASSPQTRNRAFF. DNA for the CDR3: TGTGCCAGCAGTCCCCAGACACGAAATCGGGCTTTCTTT.

The V and J genes are TRBV7-8 and TRBJ1-4; D remains ambiguous. The germline V and J ends were trimmed by 1 base and 8 bases, with 11 bases remaining between them. CDR3 length: 14 amino acids. Germline CDR1 and CDR2: SGHVS and FQNEAQ. The CDR3 is CASSLGQNGEKLFF. DNA for the CDR3: TGTGCCAGCAGCTTAGGTCAGAATGGAGAAAAACTGTTTTTT.

The rearrangement links TRBV19 to TRBJ1-4; no firm D call. This CDR3 region has 11 residues. Trimming took 7 bases from V and 11 from J, leaving 11 bases between them. The germline gives CDR1 LNHDA, CDR2 SQIVND (reference sequence). As DNA, the CDR3 is TGTGCCAGTACCCTGATCGAGAAACTGTTTTTT. It encodes CASTLIEKLFF.

The V and J genes are TRBV6-6 and TRBJ2-1; 7 bases agree with TRBD2. Germline loops: CDR1 MNHNY, CDR2 SVGAGI (reference sequence). V was pared by 2 bases and J by 0 bases, with 4 bases of the junction left unmatched. The CDR3 contains 16 residues. The CDR3 DNA follows: TGTGCCAGCAGTTACGGGCGGGAGAGCTCCTACAATGAGCAGTTCTTC. The encoded protein is CASSYGRESSYNEQFF.

The chain employs TRBV27 and TRBJ2-3, with TRBD2 matching 10 bases. CDR1 is MNHEY and CDR2 is SMNVEV in the germline V gene (reference sequence). The CDR3 is made up of 16 amino acids. The J segment lost 0 bases and the V segment lost 3 bases, leaving 3 bases of the junction unmatched. This CDR3 is CASSFPSGGSTDTQYF. The CDR3 coding sequence is TGTGCCAGCAGTTTCCCTAGCGGGGGAAGCACAGATACGCAGTATTTT.

CDR3 residues: CASSQELAGTLTYEQYF. The CDR3 DNA reads as TGCGCCAGCAGCCAAGAACTAGCGGGAACCCTAACCTACGAGCAGTACTTC. This chain uses TRBV4-1 with TRBJ2-7, with TRBD2 matching over 10 bases. The germline V gene has CDR1 MGHRA and CDR2 YSYEKL. There are 17 residues in the CDR3. The V and J ends lost 0 bases and 2 bases, in that order; junction bases with no gene match: 7.

The V and J genes are TRBV5-1 and TRBJ2-2; 9 bases match TRBD2. The CDR3 sequence is 15 residues long. J was trimmed by 0 bases and V by 6 bases; bases with no gene match: 3. Germline V gives CDR1 SGHRS, CDR2 YFSETQ. Here the CDR3 DNA reads TGCGCCAGCACCCGGACTAGCGCGAACACCGGGGAGCTGTTTTTT. Translating gives CASTRTSANTGELFF.

A remark on this clone: Given a much more abundant clone one base away, this may be a read error. Other DNA sequences from this sample encode an identical CDR3 as well. This CDR3 is CASILNTEAFF. DNA of the CDR3: TGTGCCAGCATTTTAAACACTGAAGCTTTCTTT. This chain uses TRBV28 with TRBJ1-1; D is unclear. CDR1 MDHEN and CDR2 SYDVKM come from the germline V gene. The CDR3 extends over 11 amino acids.

The rearrangement links TRBV29-1 to TRBJ2-2, with 12 bases lining up with TRBD1. The germline V gene has CDR1 SQVTM and CDR2 ANQGSEA. This CDR3 comprises 16 residues. J lost 6 bases, V lost 1 base, and 6 bases had no gene match. DNA for the CDR3: TGCAGCGTTGAAGCCGGGACAGGGGGCGAGTCCGGGGAGCTGTTTTTT. Translation: CSVEAGTGGESGELFF.

The chain has TRBV10-2 and TRBJ2-7; possible D gene TRBD1, 5 bases. This CDR3 comprises 13 residues. Trimming cost V 5 bases and J 3 bases, with 11 bases left between them. Germline CDR1 WSHSY, CDR2 SAAADI. The CDR3 nucleotides read TGCGCCAGCAGTTTCGACAGCTACTACGAGCAGTACTTC. It yields the protein CASSFDSYYEQYF.

This clone was found once. Other nucleotide sequences in the sample specify the same CDR3. This chain links TRBV27 with TRBJ2-2; no reliable D call. Deletions cut 5 bases from V and 2 bases from J, with 3 bases between. Germline assignment: CDR1 MNHEY and CDR2 SMNVEV (reference sequence). The CDR3 is 12 amino acids. The CDR3 nucleotides are TGTGCCAGCAGTAGAAACACCGGGGAGCTGTTTTTT. Residues: CASSRNTGELFF.

With respect to this clone: Additional DNA sequences in this sample encode the identical CDR3. V usage is TRBV5-1 and J usage is TRBJ1-1; D gene unclear. Trimming left V 0 bases short and J 0 bases short, with 9 bases between. The germline CDR1 and CDR2 sequences are SGHRS and YFSETQ. The CDR3 runs 15 residues. In DNA, the CDR3 is TGCGCCAGCAGCTTGGCAGGAGGACTGAACACTGAAGCTTTCTTT. It translates to CASSLAGGLNTEAFF.

The V call is TRBV6-5, the J call TRBJ2-3; D is ambiguous. Trimming cost V 6 bases and J 8 bases, with 15 bases left between them. The CDR3 length is 13 residues. CDR1 and CDR2 from the germline V gene are MNHEY and SVGAGI. In DNA, the CDR3 is TGTGCCAGCAGGCAGGACGACGGTGGTACGCAGTATTTT. This translates into CASRQDDGGTQYF.

J is TRBJ1-4 and V is TRBV6-6; a weak D match, TRBD1 (5 bases). Germline CDR1 and CDR2: MNHNY and SVGAGI (reference sequence). The CDR3 spans 14 residues. The V gene lost 1 base and the J gene lost 7 bases, with 10 bases spanning the gap. CDR3 loop: CASSYFQGGEKLFF. CDR3 DNA sequence: TGTGCCAGCAGTTACTTCCAGGGCGGTGAAAAACTGTTTTTT.

Remarks on this clone: Distinct nucleotide sequences in the sample also encode this CDR3. CDR3 sequence: CASSEGQGNYGYTF. The CDR3 DNA sequence: TGCGCCAGCAGTGAGGGACAGGGGAACTATGGCTACACCTTC. V gene TRBV10-2 combines with J gene TRBJ1-2; 9 nucleotides match TRBD1. V was pared by 2 bases and J by 2 bases, with 0 bases of the junction left unmatched. From germline, CDR1 is WSHSY and CDR2 SAAADI. The CDR3 consists of 14 residues.

The chain joins TRBV28 to TRBJ1-4; 10 bases are a match to TRBD1. The CDR3 has 14 amino acids. Trimming removed 6 bases from V and 7 bases from J; junction bases left unmatched: 5. CDR1 and CDR2 (germline): MDHEN, SYDVKM. The CDR3 nucleotides read TGTGCCAGCAGCACGACAGGGGGCGTTGAAAAACTGTTTTTT. This translates into CASSTTGGVEKLFF. The full variable domain, with the rest looked up from reference TRBV28 and TRBJ1-4, is DVKVTQSSRYLVKRTGEKVFLECVQDMDHENMFWYRQDPGLGLRLIYFSYDVKMKEKGDIPEGYSVSREKKERFSLILESASTNQTSMYLCASSTTGGVEKLFFGSGTQLSVL.

The rearrangement links TRBV29-1 to TRBJ1-5, with D possibly matching TRBD1 (5 bases). V gave up 4 bases and J gave up 4 bases, with 11 bases separating them. CDR3 length: 13 residues. Germline CDR1 and CDR2: SQVTM and ANQGSEA. The DNA for the CDR3 is TGCAGCGTTGGGTCAGGGCCTAATCAGCCCCAGCATTTT. Translating gives CSVGSGPNQPQHF.

In the case of this clone: The same CDR3 also results from other DNA sequences found in this sample. The chain recombines TRBV10-3 with TRBJ2-7; D not certain. The CDR3 loop spans 11 amino acids. Germline CDR1 ENHRY, CDR2 SYGVKD. The germline V and J ends were trimmed by 3 bases and 5 bases, with 5 bases remaining between them. The CDR3, as DNA: TGTGCCATCAGTGATCGGGACGAGCAGTACTTC. Amino acids: CAISDRDEQYF.

The rearrangement joins TRBV21-1 to TRBJ1-2. TRBV21-1 has pseudogene status. The CDR3 consists of 12 residues. CDR3 bases: TGTGCCAGCAGCAAGCAGGGAGGACGCTACACCTTC. Its translation: CASSKQGGRYTF.

This clone showed up just a few times. The genes are TRBV5-1 and TRBJ2-2, with D perhaps matching TRBD2 (6 bases). The germline CDR1 and CDR2 sequences are SGHRS and YFSETQ. The CDR3 consists of 15 residues. V lost 4 bases to trimming and J lost 4 bases, with 14 bases between them. CDR3 sequence reads: CASSKTGEVTGELFF. The CDR3 coding sequence is TGCGCCAGCAGCAAGACGGGGGAAGTCACCGGGGAGCTGTTTTTT. Full variable domain (remainder filled in from reference TRBV5-1 and TRBJ2-2): KAGVTQTPRYLIKTRGQQVTLSCSPISGHRSVSWYQQTPGQGLQFLFEYFSETQRNKGNFPGRFSGRQFSNSRSEMNVSTLELGDSALYLCASSKTGEVTGELFFGEGSRLTVL.

The chain joins TRBV7-9 to TRBJ2-4, with D uncertain. This CDR3 is 18 amino acids long. V was shortened by 0 bases and J by 0 bases, with 15 bases between the two germline ends. Looked up from germline, CDR1 is SEHNR and CDR2 is FQNEAQ (reference sequence). The CDR3 here is CASSLANDLPRAKNIQYF. DNA for the CDR3: TGTGCCAGCAGCTTAGCGAATGATCTACCTCGAGCCAAAAACATTCAGTACTTC.

The CDR3 here is CASTQDRYEQFF. CDR3 DNA sequence: TGTGCCAGCACCCAGGACCGGTATGAGCAGTTCTTC. The V and J genes are TRBV2 and TRBJ2-1; D gene ambiguous. Germline lookup yields CDR1 SNHLY and CDR2 FYNNEI. Trimming stripped 7 bases from V and 8 bases from J, with 12 bases between. The CDR3 has 12 residues.